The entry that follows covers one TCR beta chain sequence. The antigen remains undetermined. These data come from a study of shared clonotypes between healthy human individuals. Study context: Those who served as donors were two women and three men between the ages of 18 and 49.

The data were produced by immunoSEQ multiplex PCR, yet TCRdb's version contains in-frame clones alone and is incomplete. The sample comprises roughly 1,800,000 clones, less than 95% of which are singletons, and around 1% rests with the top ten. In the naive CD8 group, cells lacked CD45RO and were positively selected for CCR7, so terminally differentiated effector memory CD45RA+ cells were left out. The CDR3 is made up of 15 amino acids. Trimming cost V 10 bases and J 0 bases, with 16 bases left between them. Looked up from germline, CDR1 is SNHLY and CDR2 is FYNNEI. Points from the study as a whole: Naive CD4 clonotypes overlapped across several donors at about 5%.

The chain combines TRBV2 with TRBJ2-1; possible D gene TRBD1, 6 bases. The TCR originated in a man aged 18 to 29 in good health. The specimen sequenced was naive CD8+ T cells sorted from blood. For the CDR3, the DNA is TGTGCCACCAGAGGGGGAGTGAGCTCCTACAATGAGCAGTTCTTC. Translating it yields CATRGGVSSYNEQFF.